These T cell receptor beta chains were read from a single sample in a study of CD8+ T cells in alopecia areata. TCRdb's table, derived via immunoSEQ multiplex PCR, lists solely in-frame clones and lacks some. The sample comprises 30,000 to 40,000 clones, roughly 53% of which are singletons, and under 2% rests with the top ten. Sample: CD4+ Tregs sorted from blood. Receptors were obtained from a human donor with alopecia areata. Each CDR3 is given with its conserved first and last residue.

TRBV4-3 | CASSPRRTNEKLFF
TRBV7-9 | CASSLVLERLAEDNEQFF
TRBV28 | CASSTHGAGRTEAFF
TRBV18 | CASHPGGGHQYF
TRBV2 | CASKGETGNTEAFF
TRBV9 | CASSGLGGLAPEAFF
TRBV23-1 | CASSQGISNTGELFF
TRBV7-3 | CASSSIPGLADSYNEQFF
TRBV28 | CASSPAGAGGYNEQFF
TRBV7-2 | CASSHSGGALGVTQYF
TRBV2 | CASRGRRLDTIYF
TRBV2 | CASIRATNEKLFF
TRBV7-9 | CASSLAEGRANTEAFF